The 13 T cell receptor beta chains reported below all come from one sample, sequenced in a study of T cells in women clearing cervical HPV infection. Method: immunoSEQ multiplex PCR; TCRdb's copy keeps in-frame clones and lacks some. The table counts 35,000 to 45,000 clones; 1.2% lies in the top ten. Input material: blood buffy coat. Receptors were obtained from a woman between 18 and 70 years old with a cervical HPV16 infection that either progressed to CIN3+ or cleared (not recorded which).

About this clone itself: The CDR3 end falls 3 residues outside the read, so it is completed with the germline J gene. This rearrangement joins TRBV2 to TRBJ2-2, with TRBD1 matching over 10 bases. The CDR3 spans 15 residues. J was trimmed by 0 bases and V by 6 bases; bases with no gene match: 1. Looked up from germline, CDR1 is SNHLY and CDR2 is FYNNEI. The DNA read from the CDR3 is TGTGCCAGCAGCGGGACAGGGGCGAACACCGGGGAG. It specifies CASSGTGANTGE. From start to end, the CDR3 is CASSGTGANTGELFF.

Comment on this clone: The read ends 3 residues before the CDR3 terminus; that terminus is restored from the germline J gene. The rearrangement joins TRBV7-3 to TRBJ2-1; TRBD2 matches at 12 bases. The V segment lost 4 bases and the J segment 4 bases; nucleotides outside the gene matches: 2. This CDR3 contains 15 residues. From germline, CDR1 is SGHTA and CDR2 FQGTGA. The CDR3 protein is CASSSGLAGYNEQFF. CDR3 bases read: TGTGCCAGCAGCTCAGGACTAGCGGGGTACAATGAG.

Of note for this clone: Different DNA sequences within this sample yield the same CDR3. The sequenced part of the CDR3 DNA is TGTGCCAGTAGTATCAGGAGCTCCTACGAC. As protein: CASSIRSSYD. The whole CDR3 protein reads CASSIRSSYDYTF. The rearrangement uses TRBV19 and TRBJ1-2, with no clear D. The read gets to within 3 residues of the CDR3 end, and the germline J gene fills in the rest. Per germline, CDR1 LNHDA and CDR2 SQIVND (reference sequence). This CDR3 has 13 amino acids.

On this clone: The read terminates 3 residues before the CDR3 end, so the remaining end is supplied by the germline J gene. The chain is built from TRBV7-3 and TRBJ2-1; 15 bases agree with TRBD2. V lost 5 bases, J lost 7 bases, and 12 bases stayed unmatched. Germline CDR1 is SGHTA and CDR2 is FQGTGA. The CDR3 is 18 amino acids. This CDR3 is CASSTISGLAGGQNEQFF. The DNA read from the CDR3 is TGTGCCAGCAGCACAATCTCCGGACTAGCGGGGGGGCAGAATGAG.

Comments on this clone: The read halts 3 residues ahead of the CDR3 end, with the missing end drawn from the germline J gene. J is TRBJ2-1 and V is TRBV30; 13 nucleotides agree with TRBD2. Per germline, CDR1 GTSNPN and CDR2 SVGIG (reference sequence). The CDR3 sequence is 18 residues long. Unmatched junction bases numbered 8, after V lost 0 bases and J lost 3 bases. CDR3 amino acids: CAWSVRTSGSQYYNEQFF. The CDR3 DNA, read in part, is TGTGCCTGGAGTGTCAGGACTAGCGGGAGTCAGTACTACAATGAG.

Details on this clone: The sequence runs out 3 residues before the end of the CDR3; the remainder is reconstructed from the germline J gene. The chain links TRBV19 to TRBJ1-1, with 7 nucleotides matching TRBD1. The trim removed 5 bases at V and 1 base at J, leaving 4 bases unmatched. The CDR3 runs 14 residues. Germline CDR1 and CDR2: LNHDA and SQIVND (reference sequence). The covered CDR3 bases are TGTGCCAGTAGTCCCCGACAGGGGAACACTGAA. Its translation: CASSPRQGNTE. From start to end, the CDR3 is CASSPRQGNTEAFF. Based on the CDR3 plus reference TRBV19 and TRBJ1-1, the full variable domain is DGGITQSPKYLFRKEGQNVTLSCEQNLNHDAMYWYRQDPGQGLRLIYYSQIVNDFQKGDIAEGYSVSREKKESFPLTVTSAQKNPTAFYLCASSPRQGNTEAFFGQGTRLTVV.

Worth noting for this clone: With the read ending 3 residues before the CDR3 end, the germline J gene is used to fill in that end. This chain joins TRBV5-1 and TRBJ1-1, with a possible D match to TRBD1 (6 bases). This CDR3 contains 18 residues. V lost 0 bases and J 3 bases, leaving 21 bases between the germline ends. The V gene's germline CDR1 is SGHRS and CDR2 YFSETQ. CDR3 sequence: CASSLGPGQPPRYTEAFF. Partial CDR3 DNA: TGCGCCAGCAGCTTGGGGCCCGGACAGCCTCCTCGCTACACTGAA.

Of note for this clone: The read falls 3 residues short of the CDR3 end, and the missing part is taken from the germline J gene. This rearrangement joins TRBV6-2 or TRBV6-3 to TRBJ1-1; the match to TRBD1 covers 7 bases. The trim removed 8 bases at V and 3 bases at J, leaving 3 bases unmatched. This CDR3 has 12 residues. Germline assignment: CDR1 MNHEY and CDR2 SVGEGT. CDR3 loop: CASGTAYTEAFF. The DNA read from the CDR3 is TGTGCCAGCGGGACAGCTTACACTGAA.

Concerning this clone itself: The read halts 3 residues ahead of the CDR3 end, with the missing end drawn from the germline J gene. The rearrangement joins TRBV7-9 to TRBJ2-7; 7 bases fit TRBD2. J lost 3 bases, V lost 5 bases, and 7 bases had no gene match. The CDR3 runs to 14 residues. CDR1 and CDR2 (germline): SEHNR, FQNEAQ (reference sequence). The part of the CDR3 DNA that was read is TGTGCCAGCAGCGCGGGAGCGAGTTTCTACGAG. Translated, it gives CASSAGASFYE. The full CDR3 protein is CASSAGASFYEQYF.

To note about this clone: Read data end 3 residues before the CDR3 end; the end is taken from the germline J gene. J is TRBJ1-2 and V is TRBV7-2, with D unresolved. Germline V CDR1 and CDR2: SGHTA, FQGNSA. V lost 5 bases and J 7 bases, leaving 11 bases between the germline ends. The CDR3 spans 12 residues. CDR3 region: CASSPIILGYTF. The part of the CDR3 DNA that was read is TGTGCCAGCAGCCCTATTATACTTGGC.

On this clone: The missing CDR3 end, 3 residues past where the read stops, is filled in from the germline J gene. This chain uses TRBV30 with TRBJ2-5, with D possibly being TRBD1 (6 bases). Trimming stripped 5 bases from V and 2 bases from J, with 18 bases between. There are 15 residues in the CDR3. The V gene's germline CDR1 is GTSNPN and CDR2 SVGIG (reference sequence). CDR3 residues: CAWGGLGAPQETQYF. The DNA read from the CDR3 is TGTGCCTGGGGCGGCCTGGGGGCGCCTCAAGAGACC.

A word on this clone: With the read ending 3 residues before the CDR3 end, the germline J gene is used to fill in that end. The V and J genes are TRBV20-1 and TRBJ1-1; 9 bases line up with TRBD1. The length of the CDR3 is 14 residues. In germline, CDR1 is DFQATT, CDR2 SNEGSKA (reference sequence). Germline trimming cut 2 bases from V and 6 bases from J; bases unmatched to any gene: 7. CDR3 loop: CSARWTTGGSEAFF. The sequenced CDR3 bases are TGCAGTGCTAGATGGACGACAGGGGGTTCTGAA.

As concerns this clone: The CDR3 goes on 3 residues after the read ends, and that part is filled in from the germline J gene. This chain connects TRBV5-1 to TRBJ1-3, with D possibly being TRBD1 (5 bases). This CDR3 has 15 amino acids. V lost 0 bases and J 0 bases, leaving 7 bases between the germline ends. From germline, CDR1 is SGHRS and CDR2 YFSETQ. CDR3 DNA, as far as it was read: TGCGCCAGCAGCTTGGTTCAGGGCTCTGGAAACACC. Translated: CASSLVQGSGNT. The whole CDR3 sequence reads CASSLVQGSGNTIYF.